A selection of T cell receptor beta chains follows, all from one sample in a study of T-cell reconstitution after alpha-beta-depleted transplantation in children. MiXCR was run by TCRdb on the PCR reads, yielding one entry per CDR3 protein. The table has 750,000 to 950,000 distinct CDR3 sequences, 16% seen once; the top ten hold roughly 4.8%. The specimen comprised PBMCs, mostly from graft donor cells, sampled 360 days after TCRalphabeta/CD19-depleted stem cell transplant. The source is a male patient under 18 who had a stem cell transplant for acute lymphoblastic leukemia, so the T cells may come from the graft donor. Both conserved end residues are trimmed from each CDR3.

V	CDR3
TRBV12-3/TRBV12-4	ASSFDRGDDYGYT
TRBV29-1	SVELAGIYEQY
TRBV5-6	ASSLDKMRGRRAF
TRBV20-1	SARSGTSADNEQF
TRBV5-5	ASSFLLDTQY
TRBV6-5	ASNGPLETQY
TRBV5-1	ASSKSITRDTHTGELF
TRBV5-1	ASSAISGTGSYEQY
TRBV29-1	SVREGGSNQPQH
TRBV12-3/TRBV12-4	ASSFLGRAETQY
TRBV29-1	SVLGLVEADTQY
TRBV12-3/TRBV12-4	ASSPGLLTFYEQY
TRBV28	ASSHLQGRETQY
TRBV7-3	ASSEQGGSQPQH
TRBV6-1	ASTPAVTSYEQY
TRBV20-1	SASSGSNNEQF
TRBV5-1	ASSPQTLSGRANDEQF
TRBV12-3/TRBV12-4	ASSLFSNTEAF
TRBV6-6	ASGGMEGSNQPQH
TRBV29-1	SVEDSWAGYGYT
TRBV2	ASSNPSLGRAFEQF
TRBV7-9	ASSREGGDYGYT
TRBV7-8	ASSFRLAGGANVLT
TRBV4-1	ASSQDVEWLAGDHEQY
TRBV5-1	ASSLAAIAGGVGEQF
TRBV7-9	ASSGVGNTEAF
TRBV19	ASAFGTTYEQY
TRBV4-1	ASSQGSPRPNNEQF
TRBV7-9	ASTLRRATGEKLF
TRBV9	ASSSLSGRLYEQY
TRBV4-1	ASSWDTDLSGAF
TRBV12-3/TRBV12-4	ASSLKRGLDNEQF
TRBV5-1	ASSYRGSGYEQY
TRBV10-1	ASSERYTGELF
TRBV15	ATSKGAGRTDTQY
TRBV6-5	ASSRDRGITEAF
TRBV20-1	CAPLARASYNEQF
TRBV6-1	ASSPAGTWGNIQY
TRBV7-3	ASSSGGASGSSGYTQY
TRBV6-1	ASSGATYEQY
TRBV12-3/TRBV12-4	ASSTDGYEQY
TRBV5-1	ATSGTGNMDEQF